This T cell receptor (beta chain) appears in the sequencing data of a study of T cell responses to AZD1222 COVID-19 vaccine. Study findings and constraints: There were mostly white British donors and more females than males, and clonal diversity was possibly underestimated.

Comments on this clone: Its antigen is as yet unknown.

Per the germline V gene, CDR1 is MNHNS and CDR2 is SASEGT. This CDR3 spans 13 amino acids. The V and J ends lost 3 bases and 7 bases respectively, with 13 bases between them. Data came from immunoSEQ multiplex PCR; TCRdb stores just in-frame clones and leaves some out. Here the sample spans approximately 100,000 clones, about 92% being singletons. The TCR originated in an adult in good health. The specimen comprised peripheral blood, sampled on day 0 of AZD1222 vaccination. The chain is built from TRBV6-1 and TRBJ2-7; D call uncertain. The CDR3 loop reads CASSDRLVGEQYF. As DNA, the CDR3 is TGTGCCAGCAGTGACAGGCTGGTGGGAGAGCAGTACTTC.